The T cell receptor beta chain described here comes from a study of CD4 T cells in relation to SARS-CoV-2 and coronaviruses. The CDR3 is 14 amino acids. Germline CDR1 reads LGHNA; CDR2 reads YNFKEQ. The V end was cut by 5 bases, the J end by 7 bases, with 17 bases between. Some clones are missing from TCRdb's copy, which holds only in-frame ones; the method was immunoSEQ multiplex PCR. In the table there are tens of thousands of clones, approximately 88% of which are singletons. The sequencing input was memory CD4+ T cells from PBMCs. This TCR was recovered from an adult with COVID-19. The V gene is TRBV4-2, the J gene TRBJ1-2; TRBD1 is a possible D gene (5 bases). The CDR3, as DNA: TGTGCCAGCAGCGCTAACCCGGGGGGGACTGGCTACACCTTC. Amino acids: CASSANPGGTGYTF.